This TCR beta chain was obtained from a study of T-cell memory formation after mild COVID-19. TCRdb fed the 5' RACE reads into MiXCR, producing one record per CDR3 protein. The sample includes more than 250,000 distinct CDR3 sequences, roughly 18% seen only once; the top ten take more than 20%. Per germline, CDR1 MGHRA and CDR2 YSYEKL. The CDR3 has 14 residues. With 1 base removed from V and 0 bases from J, the gap between germline ends came to 6 bases. This clonotype showed up just a few times. The sequence came from a man aged 18 to 35 who had mild COVID-19 (a few samples of this study predate the infection). Cell type and time point are not known. The chain combines TRBV4-1 with TRBJ1-1; D is unresolved. The material sequenced was PBMCs or a T cell subset sorted from them (not recorded which). Here the CDR3 DNA reads TGCGCCAGCAGCCAAGCAATCTTGAACACTGAAGCTTTCTTT. This translates into CASSQAILNTEAFF.